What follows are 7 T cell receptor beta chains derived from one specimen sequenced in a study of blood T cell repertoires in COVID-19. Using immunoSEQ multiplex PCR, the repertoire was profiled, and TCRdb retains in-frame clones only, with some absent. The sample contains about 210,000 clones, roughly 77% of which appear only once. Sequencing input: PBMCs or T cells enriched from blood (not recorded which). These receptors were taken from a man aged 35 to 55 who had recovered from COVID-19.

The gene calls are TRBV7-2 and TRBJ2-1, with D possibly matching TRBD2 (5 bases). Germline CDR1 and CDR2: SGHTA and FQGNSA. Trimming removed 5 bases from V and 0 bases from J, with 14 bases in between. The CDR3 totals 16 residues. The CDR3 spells CASSPLMGSSYNEQFF. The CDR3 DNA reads TGTGCCAGCAGCCCCCTAATGGGGAGCTCCTACAATGAGCAGTTCTTC.

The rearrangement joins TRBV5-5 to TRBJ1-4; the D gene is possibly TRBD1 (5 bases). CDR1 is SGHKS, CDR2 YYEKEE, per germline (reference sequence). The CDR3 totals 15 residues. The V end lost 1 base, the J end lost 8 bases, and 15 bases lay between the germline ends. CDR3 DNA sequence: TGTGCCAGCAGCTTGCCCCCCCAGGGTCCAGAAAAACTGTTTTTT. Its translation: CASSLPPQGPEKLFF.

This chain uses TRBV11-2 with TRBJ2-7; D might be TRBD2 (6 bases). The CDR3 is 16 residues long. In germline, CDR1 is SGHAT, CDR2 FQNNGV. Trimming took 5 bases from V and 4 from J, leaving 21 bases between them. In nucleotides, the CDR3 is TGTGCCAGCAGCCCAGAAGGACGGGGGAGACGTTACGAGCAGTACTTC. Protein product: CASSPEGRGRRYEQYF. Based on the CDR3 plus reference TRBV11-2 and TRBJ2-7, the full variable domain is EAGVAQSPRYKIIEKRQSVAFWCNPISGHATLYWYQQILGQGPKLLIQFQNNGVVDDSQLPKDRFSAERLKGVDSTLKIQPAKLEDSAVYLCASSPEGRGRRYEQYFGPGTRLTVT.

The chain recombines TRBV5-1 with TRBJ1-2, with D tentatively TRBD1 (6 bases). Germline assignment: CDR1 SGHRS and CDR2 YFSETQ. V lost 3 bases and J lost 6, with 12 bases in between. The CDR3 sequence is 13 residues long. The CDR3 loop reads CASSSDSRNGYTF. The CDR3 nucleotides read TGCGCCAGCAGCTCGGACAGTCGGAATGGCTACACCTTC.

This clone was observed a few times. The CDR3 DNA reads as TGTGCCTGGAACAGGGGTCCTATAGGCGATGAGCAGTTCTTC. This sequence encodes CAWNRGPIGDEQFF. The chain uses TRBV30 and TRBJ2-1, with 7 bases lining up with TRBD1. CDR3 length equals 14 residues. V lost 4 bases, J lost 8 bases, and 11 bases stayed unmatched. Germline loops: CDR1 GTSNPN, CDR2 SVGIG (reference sequence). Looking up the rest from reference TRBV30 and TRBJ2-1 gives the full variable domain: SQTIHQWPATLVQPVGSPLSLECTVEGTSNPNLYWYRQAAGRGLQLLFYSVGIGQISSEVPQNLSASRPQDRQFILSSKKLLLSDSGFYLCAWNRGPIGDEQFFGPGTRLTVL.

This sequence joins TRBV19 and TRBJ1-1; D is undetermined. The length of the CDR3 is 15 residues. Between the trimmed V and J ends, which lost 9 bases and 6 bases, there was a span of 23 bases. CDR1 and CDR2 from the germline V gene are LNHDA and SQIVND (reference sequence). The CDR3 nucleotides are TGTGCCAGCTCGGCGGTTCTCGAACTTCCACCTGAAGCTTTCTTT. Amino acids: CASSAVLELPPEAFF.

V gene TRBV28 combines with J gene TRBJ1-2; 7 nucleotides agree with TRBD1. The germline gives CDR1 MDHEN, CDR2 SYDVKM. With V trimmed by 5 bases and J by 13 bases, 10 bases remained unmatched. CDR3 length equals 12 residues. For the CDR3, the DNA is TGTGCCAGCAGTATACCGGGACAGAAGGTCACCTTC. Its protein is CASSIPGQKVTF.